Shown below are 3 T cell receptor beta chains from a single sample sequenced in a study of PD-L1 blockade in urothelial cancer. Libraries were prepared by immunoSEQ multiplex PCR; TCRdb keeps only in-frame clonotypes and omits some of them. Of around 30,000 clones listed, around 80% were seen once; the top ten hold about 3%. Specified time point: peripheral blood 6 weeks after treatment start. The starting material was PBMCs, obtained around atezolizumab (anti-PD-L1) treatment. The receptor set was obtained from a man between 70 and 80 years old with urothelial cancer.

The CDR3 loop is CASSIPTGSGANVLTF. The CDR3 coding sequence is TGTGCCAGTAGTATCCCGACAGGGTCCGGGGCCAACGTCCTGACTTTC. The chain links TRBV19 to TRBJ2-6; 7 bases are a match to TRBD1. CDR1 and CDR2 from the germline V gene are LNHDA and SQIVND (reference sequence). This CDR3 is 16 amino acids long. V lost 3 bases to trimming and J lost 4 bases; unmatched junction nucleotides: 6.

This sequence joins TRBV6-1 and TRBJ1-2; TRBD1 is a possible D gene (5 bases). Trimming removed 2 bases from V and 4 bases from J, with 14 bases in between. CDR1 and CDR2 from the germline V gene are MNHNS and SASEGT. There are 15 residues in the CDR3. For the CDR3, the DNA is TGTGCCAGCAGTGAACAGGGAAGGTTAGGCTATGGCTACACCTTC. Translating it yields CASSEQGRLGYGYTF.

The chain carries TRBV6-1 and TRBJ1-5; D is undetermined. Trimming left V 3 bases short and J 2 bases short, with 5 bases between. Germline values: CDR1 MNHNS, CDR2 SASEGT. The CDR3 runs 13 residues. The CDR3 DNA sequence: TGTGCCAGCAGTGAGTCGGGCAATCAGCCCCAGCATTTT. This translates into CASSESGNQPQHF.